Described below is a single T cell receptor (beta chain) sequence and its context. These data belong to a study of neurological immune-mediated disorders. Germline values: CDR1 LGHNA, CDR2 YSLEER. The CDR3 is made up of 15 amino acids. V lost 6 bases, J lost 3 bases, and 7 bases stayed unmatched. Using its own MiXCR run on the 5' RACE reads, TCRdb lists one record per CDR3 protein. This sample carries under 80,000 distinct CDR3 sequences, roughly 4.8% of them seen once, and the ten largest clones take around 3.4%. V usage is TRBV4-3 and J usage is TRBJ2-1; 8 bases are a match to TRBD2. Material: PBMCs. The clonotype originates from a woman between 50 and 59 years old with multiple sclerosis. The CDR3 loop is CASSPSGGHYNEQFF. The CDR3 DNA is TGCGCCAGCAGTCCCAGCGGGGGTCACTACAATGAGCAGTTCTTC.